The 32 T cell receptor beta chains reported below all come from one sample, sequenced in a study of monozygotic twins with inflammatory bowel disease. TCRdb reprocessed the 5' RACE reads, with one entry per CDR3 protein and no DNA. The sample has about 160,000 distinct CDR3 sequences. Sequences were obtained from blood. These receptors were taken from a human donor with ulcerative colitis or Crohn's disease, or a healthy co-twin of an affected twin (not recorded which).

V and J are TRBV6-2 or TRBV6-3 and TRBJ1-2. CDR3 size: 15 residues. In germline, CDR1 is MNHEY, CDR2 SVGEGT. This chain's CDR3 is CASSYPSGFNYGYTF.

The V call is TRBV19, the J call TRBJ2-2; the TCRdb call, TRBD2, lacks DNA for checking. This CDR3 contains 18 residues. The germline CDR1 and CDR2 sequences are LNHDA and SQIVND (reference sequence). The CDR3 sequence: CASSPPSTSGGADGELFF.

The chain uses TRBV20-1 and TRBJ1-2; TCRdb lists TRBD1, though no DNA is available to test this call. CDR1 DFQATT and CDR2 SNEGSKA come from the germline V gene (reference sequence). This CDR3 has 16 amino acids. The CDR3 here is CSARASTGSFSYGYTF.

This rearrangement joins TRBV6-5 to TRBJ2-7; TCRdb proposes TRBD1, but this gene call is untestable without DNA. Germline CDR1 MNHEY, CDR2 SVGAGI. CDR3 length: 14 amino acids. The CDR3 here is CASSYFPGAAEQYF.

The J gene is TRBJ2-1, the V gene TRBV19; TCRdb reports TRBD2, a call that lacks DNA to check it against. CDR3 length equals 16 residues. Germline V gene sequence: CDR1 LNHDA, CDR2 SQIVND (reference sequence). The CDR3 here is CASSNLGGGTYNEQFF.

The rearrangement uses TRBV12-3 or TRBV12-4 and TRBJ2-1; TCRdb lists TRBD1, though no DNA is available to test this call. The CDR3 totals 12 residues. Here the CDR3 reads CASSFSRDREFF.

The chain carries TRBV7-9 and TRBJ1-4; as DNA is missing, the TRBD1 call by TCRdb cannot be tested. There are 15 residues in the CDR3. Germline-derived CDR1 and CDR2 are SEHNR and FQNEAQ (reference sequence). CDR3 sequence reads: CASSQYGTGNEKLFF. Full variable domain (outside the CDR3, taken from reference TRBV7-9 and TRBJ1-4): DTGVSQNPRHKITKRGQNVTFRCDPISEHNRLYWYRQTLGQGPEFLTYFQNEAQLEKSRLLSDRFSAERPKGSFSTLEIQRTEQGDSAMYLCASSQYGTGNEKLFFGSGTQLSVL.

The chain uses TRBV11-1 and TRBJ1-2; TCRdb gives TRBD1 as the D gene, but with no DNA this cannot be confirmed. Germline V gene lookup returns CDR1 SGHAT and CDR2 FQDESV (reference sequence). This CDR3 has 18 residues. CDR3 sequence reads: CASSSQPGQANFDYGYTF.

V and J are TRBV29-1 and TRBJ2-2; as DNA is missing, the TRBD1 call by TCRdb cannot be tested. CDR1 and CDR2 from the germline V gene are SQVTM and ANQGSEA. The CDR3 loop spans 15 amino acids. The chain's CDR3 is CSVVGGSTNTGELFF.

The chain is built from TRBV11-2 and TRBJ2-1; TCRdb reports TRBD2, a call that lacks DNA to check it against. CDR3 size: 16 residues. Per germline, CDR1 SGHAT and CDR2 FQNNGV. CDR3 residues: CASSSRASGHYNEQFF.

This CDR3 is CSARDVGTYNSPLHF. This chain links TRBV20-1 with TRBJ1-6. Germline CDR1 DFQATT, CDR2 SNEGSKA (reference sequence). The CDR3 length is 15 residues.

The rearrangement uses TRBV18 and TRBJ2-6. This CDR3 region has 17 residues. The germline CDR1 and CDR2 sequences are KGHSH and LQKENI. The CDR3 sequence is CASSPFFLSSGANVLTF. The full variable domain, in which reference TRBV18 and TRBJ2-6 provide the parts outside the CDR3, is NAGVMQNPRHLVRRRGQEARLRCSPMKGHSHVYWYRQLPEEGLKFMVYLQKENIIDESGMPKERFSAEFPKEGPSILRIQQVVRGDSAAYFCASSPFFLSSGANVLTFGAGSRLTVL.

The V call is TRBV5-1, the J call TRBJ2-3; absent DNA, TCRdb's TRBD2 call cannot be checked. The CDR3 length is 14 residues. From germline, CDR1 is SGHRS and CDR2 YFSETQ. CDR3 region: CASSLAGEVDTQYF.

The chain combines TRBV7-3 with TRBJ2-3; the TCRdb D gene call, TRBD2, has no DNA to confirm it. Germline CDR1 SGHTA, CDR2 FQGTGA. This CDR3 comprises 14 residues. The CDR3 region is CASSSTSGKDTQYF.

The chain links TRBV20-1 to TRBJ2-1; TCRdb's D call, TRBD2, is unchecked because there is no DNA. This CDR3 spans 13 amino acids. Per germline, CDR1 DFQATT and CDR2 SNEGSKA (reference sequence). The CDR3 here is CSATSSPYNEQFF.

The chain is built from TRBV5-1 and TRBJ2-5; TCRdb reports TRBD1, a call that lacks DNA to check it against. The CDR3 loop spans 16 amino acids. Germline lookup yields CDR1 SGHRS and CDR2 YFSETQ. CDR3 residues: CASSLRLWGARETQYF.

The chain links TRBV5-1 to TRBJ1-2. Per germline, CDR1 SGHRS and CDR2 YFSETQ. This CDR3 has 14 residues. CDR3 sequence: CASSLGLLSDGYTF.

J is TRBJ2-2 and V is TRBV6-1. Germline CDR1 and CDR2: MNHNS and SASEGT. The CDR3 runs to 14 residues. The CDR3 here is CASRGSGITGELFF.

This CDR3 reads CASRYGLALNEQFF. This chain connects TRBV6-6 to TRBJ2-1; TCRdb picks TRBD2, but there is no DNA to check that call. CDR3 length: 14 amino acids. CDR1 is MNHNY, CDR2 SVGAGI, per germline (reference sequence).

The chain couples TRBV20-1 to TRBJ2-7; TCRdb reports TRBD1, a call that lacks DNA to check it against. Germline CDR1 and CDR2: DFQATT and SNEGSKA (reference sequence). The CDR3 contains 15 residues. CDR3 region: CSARDKSTGVDEQYF.

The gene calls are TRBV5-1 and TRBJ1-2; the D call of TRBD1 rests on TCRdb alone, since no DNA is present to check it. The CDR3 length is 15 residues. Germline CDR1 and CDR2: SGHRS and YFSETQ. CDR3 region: CASSSGRFGPYGYTF.

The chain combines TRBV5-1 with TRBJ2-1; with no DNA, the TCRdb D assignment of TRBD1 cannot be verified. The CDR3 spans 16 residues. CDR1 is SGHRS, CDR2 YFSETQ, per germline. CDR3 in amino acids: CASSWVGDRTYNEQFF.

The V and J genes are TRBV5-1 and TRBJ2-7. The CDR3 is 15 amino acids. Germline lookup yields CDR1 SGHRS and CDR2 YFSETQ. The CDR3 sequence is CASSLDPGRAYEQYF.

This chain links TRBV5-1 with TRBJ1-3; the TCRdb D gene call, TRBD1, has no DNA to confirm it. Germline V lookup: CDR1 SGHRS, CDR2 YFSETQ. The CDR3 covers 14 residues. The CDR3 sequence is CASSPRTGASTIYF.

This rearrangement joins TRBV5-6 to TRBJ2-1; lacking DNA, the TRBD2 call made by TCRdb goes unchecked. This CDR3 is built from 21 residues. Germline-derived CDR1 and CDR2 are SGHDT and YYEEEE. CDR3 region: CASSLMDLLNLETSSYNEQFF.

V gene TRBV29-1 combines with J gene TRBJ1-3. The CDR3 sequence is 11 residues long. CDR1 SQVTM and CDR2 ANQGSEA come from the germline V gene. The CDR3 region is CSVGSGNTIYF.

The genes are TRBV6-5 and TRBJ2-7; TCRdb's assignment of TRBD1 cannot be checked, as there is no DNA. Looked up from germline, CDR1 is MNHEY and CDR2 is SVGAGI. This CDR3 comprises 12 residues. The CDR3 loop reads CASKGRAYEQYF.

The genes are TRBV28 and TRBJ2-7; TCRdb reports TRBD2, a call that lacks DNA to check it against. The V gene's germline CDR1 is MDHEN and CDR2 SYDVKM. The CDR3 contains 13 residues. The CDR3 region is CASRSGGPYEQYF. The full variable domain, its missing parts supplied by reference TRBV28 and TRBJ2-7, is DVKVTQSSRYLVKRTGEKVFLECVQDMDHENMFWYRQDPGLGLRLIYFSYDVKMKEKGDIPEGYSVSREKKERFSLILESASTNQTSMYLCASRSGGPYEQYFGPGTRLTVT.

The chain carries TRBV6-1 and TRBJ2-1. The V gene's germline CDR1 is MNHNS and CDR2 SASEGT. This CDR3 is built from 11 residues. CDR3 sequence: CASSAYNEQFF.

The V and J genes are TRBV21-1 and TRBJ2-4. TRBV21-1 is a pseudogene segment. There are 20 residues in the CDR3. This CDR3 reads CASSKGRGRQSSLAKNIQYF.

CDR3 residues: CASSPTQRGGTDTQYF. V and J are TRBV3-1 and TRBJ2-3; with no DNA, the TCRdb D assignment of TRBD2 cannot be verified. This CDR3 contains 16 residues. The germline V gene has CDR1 LGHDT and CDR2 YNNKEL (reference sequence).

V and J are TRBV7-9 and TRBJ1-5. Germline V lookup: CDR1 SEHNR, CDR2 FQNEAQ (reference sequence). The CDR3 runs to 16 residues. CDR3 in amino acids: CASSLSGGAGNQPQHF.